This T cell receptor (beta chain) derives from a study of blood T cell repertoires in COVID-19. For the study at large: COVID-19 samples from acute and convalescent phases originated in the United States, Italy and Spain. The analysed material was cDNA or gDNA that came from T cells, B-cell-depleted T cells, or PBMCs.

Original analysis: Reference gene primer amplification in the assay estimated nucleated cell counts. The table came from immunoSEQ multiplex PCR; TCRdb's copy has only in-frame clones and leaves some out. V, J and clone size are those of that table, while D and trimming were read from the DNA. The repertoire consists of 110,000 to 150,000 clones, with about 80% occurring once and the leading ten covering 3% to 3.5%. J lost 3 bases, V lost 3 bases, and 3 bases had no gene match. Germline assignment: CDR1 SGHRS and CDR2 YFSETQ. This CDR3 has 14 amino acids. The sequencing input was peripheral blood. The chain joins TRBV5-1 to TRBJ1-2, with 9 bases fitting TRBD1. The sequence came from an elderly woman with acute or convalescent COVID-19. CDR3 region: CASSSRTGDYGYTF. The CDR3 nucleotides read TGCGCCAGCAGCTCCCGGACAGGGGACTATGGCTACACCTTC.